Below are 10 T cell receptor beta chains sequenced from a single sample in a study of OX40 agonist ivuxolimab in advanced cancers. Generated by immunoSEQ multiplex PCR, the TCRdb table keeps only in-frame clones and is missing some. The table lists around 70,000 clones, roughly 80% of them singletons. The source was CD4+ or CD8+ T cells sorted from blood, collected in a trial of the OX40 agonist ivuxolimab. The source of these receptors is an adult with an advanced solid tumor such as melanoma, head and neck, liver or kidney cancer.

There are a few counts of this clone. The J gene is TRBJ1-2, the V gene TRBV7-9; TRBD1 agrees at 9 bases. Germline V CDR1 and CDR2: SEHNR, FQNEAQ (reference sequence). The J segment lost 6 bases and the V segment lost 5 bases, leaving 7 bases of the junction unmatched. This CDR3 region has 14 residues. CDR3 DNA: TGTGCCAGCAGCCCCGCCGGGACAGGGAATGGCTACACCTTC. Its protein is CASSPAGTGNGYTF.

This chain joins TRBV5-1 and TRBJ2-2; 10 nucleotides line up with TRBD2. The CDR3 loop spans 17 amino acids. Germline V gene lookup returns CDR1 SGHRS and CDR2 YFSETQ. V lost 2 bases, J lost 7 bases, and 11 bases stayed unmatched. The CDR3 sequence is CASSLPGLAILGGELFF. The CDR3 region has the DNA TGCGCCAGCAGCTTACCGGGACTAGCGATATTGGGCGGGGAGCTGTTTTTT.

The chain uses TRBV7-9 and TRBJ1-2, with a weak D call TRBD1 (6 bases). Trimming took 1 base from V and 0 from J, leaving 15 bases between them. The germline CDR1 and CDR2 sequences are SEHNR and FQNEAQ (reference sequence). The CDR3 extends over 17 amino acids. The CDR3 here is CASSLGGPLKSNYGYTF. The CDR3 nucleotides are TGTGCCAGCAGCTTAGGGGGGCCGCTAAAATCTAACTATGGCTACACCTTC.

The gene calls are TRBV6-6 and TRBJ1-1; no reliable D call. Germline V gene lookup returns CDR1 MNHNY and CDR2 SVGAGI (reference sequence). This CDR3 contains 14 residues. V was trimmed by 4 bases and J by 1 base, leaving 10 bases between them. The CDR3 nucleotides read TGTGCCAGCAGTTTTGACACGTCGAACACTGAAGCTTTCTTT. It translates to CASSFDTSNTEAFF.

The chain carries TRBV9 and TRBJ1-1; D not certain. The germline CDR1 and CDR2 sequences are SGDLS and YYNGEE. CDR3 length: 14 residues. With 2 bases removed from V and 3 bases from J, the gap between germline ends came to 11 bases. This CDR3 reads CASSVLTRDTEAFF. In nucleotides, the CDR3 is TGTGCCAGCAGCGTTTTGACAAGGGACACTGAAGCTTTCTTT.

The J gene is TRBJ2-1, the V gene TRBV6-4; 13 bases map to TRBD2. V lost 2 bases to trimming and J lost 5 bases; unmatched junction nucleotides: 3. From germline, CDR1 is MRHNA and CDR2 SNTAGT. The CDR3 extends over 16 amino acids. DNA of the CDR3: TGTGCCAGCAGTGACCAAACTAGCGGGGGGGACAATGAGCAGTTCTTC. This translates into CASSDQTSGGDNEQFF.

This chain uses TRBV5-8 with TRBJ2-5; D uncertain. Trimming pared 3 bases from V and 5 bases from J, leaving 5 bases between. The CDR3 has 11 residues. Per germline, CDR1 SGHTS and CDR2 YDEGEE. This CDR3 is CASSSVETQYF. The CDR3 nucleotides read TGTGCCAGCAGCTCGGTGGAGACCCAGTACTTC.

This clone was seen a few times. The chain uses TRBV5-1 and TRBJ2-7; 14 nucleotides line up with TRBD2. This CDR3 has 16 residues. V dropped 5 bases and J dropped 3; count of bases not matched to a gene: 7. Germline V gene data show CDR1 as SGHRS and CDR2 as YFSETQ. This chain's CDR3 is CASRTGLAGVDYEQYF. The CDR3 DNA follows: TGCGCCAGCAGAACGGGACTAGCGGGAGTAGACTACGAGCAGTACTTC.

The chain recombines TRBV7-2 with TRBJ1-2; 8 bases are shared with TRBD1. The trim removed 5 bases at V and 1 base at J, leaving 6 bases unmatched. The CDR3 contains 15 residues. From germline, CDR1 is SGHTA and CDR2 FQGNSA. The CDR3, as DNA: TGTGCCAGCAGCACGCAGACAGGGGATAACTATGGCTACACCTTC. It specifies CASSTQTGDNYGYTF.

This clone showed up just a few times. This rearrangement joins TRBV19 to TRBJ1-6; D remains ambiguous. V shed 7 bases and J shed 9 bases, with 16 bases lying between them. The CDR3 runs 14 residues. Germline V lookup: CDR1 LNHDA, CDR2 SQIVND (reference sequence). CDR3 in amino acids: CASTKGAIGSPLHF. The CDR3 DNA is TGTGCCAGTACTAAGGGTGCCATAGGTTCACCCCTCCACTTT.